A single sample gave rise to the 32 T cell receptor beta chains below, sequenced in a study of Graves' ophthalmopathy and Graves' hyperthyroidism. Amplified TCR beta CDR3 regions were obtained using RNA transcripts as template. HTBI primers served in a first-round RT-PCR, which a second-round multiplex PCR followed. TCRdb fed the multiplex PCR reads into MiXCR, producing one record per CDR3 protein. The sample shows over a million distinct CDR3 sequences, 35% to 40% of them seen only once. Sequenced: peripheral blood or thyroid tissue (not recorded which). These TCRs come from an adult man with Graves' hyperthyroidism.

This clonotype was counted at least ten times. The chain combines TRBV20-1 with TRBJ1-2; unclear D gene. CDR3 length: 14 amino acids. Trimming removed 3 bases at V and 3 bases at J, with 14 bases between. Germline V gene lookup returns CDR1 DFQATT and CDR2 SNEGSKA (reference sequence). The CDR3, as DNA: TGCAGTGCTAGCCCCCCTGAGGGCTACTATGGCTACACCTTC. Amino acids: CSASPPEGYYGYTF.

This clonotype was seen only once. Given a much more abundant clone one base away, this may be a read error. The CDR3 is CATSSSGGSQETQYF. CDR3 nucleotide sequence: TGTGCCACCAGCAGTAGCGGGGGGTCCCAAGAGACCCAGTACTTC. The chain combines TRBV15 with TRBJ2-5; 10 bases match TRBD2. Germline CDR1 is LNHNV and CDR2 is YYDKDF (reference sequence). The CDR3 runs 15 residues. Unmatched junction bases numbered 2, after V lost 3 bases and J lost 1 base.

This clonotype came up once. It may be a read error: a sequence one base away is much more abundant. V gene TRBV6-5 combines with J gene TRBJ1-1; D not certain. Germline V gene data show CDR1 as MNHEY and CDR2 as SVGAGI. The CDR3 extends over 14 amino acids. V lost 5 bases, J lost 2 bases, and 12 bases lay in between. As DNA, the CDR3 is TGTGCCAGCAGTGAAGGGAGCTACAACACTGAAGCTTTCTTT. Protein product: CASSEGSYNTEAFF.

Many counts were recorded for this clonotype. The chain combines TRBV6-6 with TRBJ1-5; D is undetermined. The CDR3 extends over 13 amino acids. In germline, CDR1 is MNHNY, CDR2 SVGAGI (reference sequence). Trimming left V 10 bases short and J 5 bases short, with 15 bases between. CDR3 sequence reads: CATRAQADQPQHF. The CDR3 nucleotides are TGTGCCACCCGAGCGCAGGCGGATCAGCCCCAGCATTTT.

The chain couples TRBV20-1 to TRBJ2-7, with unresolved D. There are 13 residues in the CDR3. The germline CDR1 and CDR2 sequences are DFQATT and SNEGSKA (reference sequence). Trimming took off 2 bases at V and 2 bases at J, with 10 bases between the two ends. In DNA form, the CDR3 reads TGCAGTGCTAGAAAGACACCCGCCTACGAGCAGTACTTC. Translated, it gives CSARKTPAYEQYF.

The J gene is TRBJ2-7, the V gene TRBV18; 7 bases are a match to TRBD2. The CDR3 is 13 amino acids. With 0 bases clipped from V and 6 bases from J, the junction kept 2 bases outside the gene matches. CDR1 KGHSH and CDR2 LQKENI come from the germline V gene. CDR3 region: CASSPPGGAEQYF. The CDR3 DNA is TGTGCCAGCTCACCACCGGGAGGGGCCGAGCAGTACTTC. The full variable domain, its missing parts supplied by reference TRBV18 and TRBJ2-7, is NAGVMQNPRHLVRRRGQEARLRCSPMKGHSHVYWYRQLPEEGLKFMVYLQKENIIDESGMPKERFSAEFPKEGPSILRIQQVVRGDSAAYFCASSPPGGAEQYFGPGTRLTVT.

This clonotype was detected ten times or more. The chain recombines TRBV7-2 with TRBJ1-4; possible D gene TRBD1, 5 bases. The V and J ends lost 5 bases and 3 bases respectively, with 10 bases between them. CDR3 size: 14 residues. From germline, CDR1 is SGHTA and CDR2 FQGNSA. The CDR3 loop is CASSTTASNEKLFF. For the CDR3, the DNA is TGTGCCAGCAGCACGACAGCTTCTAATGAAAAACTGTTTTTT.

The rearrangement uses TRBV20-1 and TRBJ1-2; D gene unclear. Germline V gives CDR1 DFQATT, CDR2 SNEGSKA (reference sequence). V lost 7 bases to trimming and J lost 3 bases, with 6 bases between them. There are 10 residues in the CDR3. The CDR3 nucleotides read TGCAGTGGCTTTGACTATGGCTACACCTTC. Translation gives CSGFDYGYTF.

The chain's CDR3 is CASSDRLNDQPQHF. DNA for the CDR3: TGTGCCAGCAGTGACAGGCTCAACGATCAGCCCCAGCATTTT. V gene TRBV2 combines with J gene TRBJ1-5; D is unresolved. The CDR3 is 14 amino acids. Trimming removed 3 bases from V and 5 bases from J, with 11 bases in between. Per germline, CDR1 SNHLY and CDR2 FYNNEI.

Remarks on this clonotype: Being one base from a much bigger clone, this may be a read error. CDR3 in amino acids: CATSKSGGAHHETQYF. The DNA for the CDR3 is TGTGCCACCAGTAAAAGCGGGGGGGCCCACCACGAGACCCAGTACTTC. V is TRBV24-1 and J is TRBJ2-5; 10 bases are shared with TRBD2. There are 16 residues in the CDR3. Germline loops: CDR1 KGHDR, CDR2 SFDVKD.

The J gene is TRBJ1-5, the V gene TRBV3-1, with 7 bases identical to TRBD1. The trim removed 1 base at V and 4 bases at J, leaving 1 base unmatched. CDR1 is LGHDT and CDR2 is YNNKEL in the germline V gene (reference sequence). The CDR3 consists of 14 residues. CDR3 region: CASSQVQGNQPQHF. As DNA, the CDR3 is TGTGCCAGCAGCCAAGTACAGGGGAATCAGCCCCAGCATTTT.

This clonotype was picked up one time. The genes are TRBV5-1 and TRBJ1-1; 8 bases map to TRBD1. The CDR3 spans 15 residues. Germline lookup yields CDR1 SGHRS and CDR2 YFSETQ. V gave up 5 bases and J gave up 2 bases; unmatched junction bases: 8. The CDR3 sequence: CASRQATGANTEAFF. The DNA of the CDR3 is TGCGCCAGCAGACAGGCGACAGGGGCCAACACTGAAGCTTTCTTT.

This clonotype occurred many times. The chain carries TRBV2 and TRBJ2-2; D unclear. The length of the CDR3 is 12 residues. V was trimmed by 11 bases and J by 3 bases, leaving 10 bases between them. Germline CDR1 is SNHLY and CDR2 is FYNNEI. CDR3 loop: CAGYSYTGELFF. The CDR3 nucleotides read TGTGCCGGATACAGTTACACCGGGGAGCTGTTTTTT. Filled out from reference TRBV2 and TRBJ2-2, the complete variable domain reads EPEVTQTPSHQVTQMGQEVILRCVPISNHLYFYWYRQILGQKVEFLVSFYNNEISEKSEIFDDQFSVERPDGSNFTLKIRSTKLEDSAMYFCAGYSYTGELFFGEGSRLTVL.

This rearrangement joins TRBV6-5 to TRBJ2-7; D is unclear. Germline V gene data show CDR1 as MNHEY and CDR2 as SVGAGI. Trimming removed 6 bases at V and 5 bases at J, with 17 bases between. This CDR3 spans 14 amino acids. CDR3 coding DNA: TGTGCCAGCAGAGCCTCAAATCAGGCACACGAGCAGTACTTC. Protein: CASRASNQAHEQYF.

The CDR3 sequence is CASTVGQGSNQPQQYF. Written as DNA, the CDR3 is TGTGCCAGCACCGTGGGACAGGGATCCAATCAGCCCCAGCAGTACTTC. The chain carries TRBV2 and TRBJ2-7; 9 nucleotides agree with TRBD1. The germline V gene has CDR1 SNHLY and CDR2 FYNNEI. This CDR3 is built from 16 residues. After removal of 7 bases from V and 8 bases from J, the junction contained 18 bases not matched to a gene.

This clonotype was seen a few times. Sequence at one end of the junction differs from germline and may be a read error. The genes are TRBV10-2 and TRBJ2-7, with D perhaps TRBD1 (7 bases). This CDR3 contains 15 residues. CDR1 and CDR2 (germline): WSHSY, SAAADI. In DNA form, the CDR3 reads TGTGCCAGCAGTTACGCCAGGGGGGCTCCCTACGAGCAGTACTTC. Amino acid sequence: CASSYARGAPYEQYF.

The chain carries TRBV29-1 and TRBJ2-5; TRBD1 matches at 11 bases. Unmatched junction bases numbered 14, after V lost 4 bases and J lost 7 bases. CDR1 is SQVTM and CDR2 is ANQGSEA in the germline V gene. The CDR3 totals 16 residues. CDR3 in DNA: TGCAGCGTTGGACCCCCCACGGACAGGGGGCGCGCGACCCAGTACTTC. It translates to CSVGPPTDRGRATQYF.

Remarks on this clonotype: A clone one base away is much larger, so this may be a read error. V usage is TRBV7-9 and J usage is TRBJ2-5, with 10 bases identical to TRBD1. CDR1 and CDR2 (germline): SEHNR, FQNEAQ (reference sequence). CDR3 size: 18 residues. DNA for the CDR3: TGTGCCAGCAGCTTCCCGAAACTAGGGGGACAGGGGCGAGAGGCCCAGTACTTC. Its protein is CASSFPKLGGQGREAQYF.

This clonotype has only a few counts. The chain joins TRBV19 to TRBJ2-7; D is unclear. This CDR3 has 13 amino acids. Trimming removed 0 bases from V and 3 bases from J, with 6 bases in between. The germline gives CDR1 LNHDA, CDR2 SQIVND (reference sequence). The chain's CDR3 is CASSIDKGYEQYF. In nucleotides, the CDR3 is TGTGCCAGTAGTATAGATAAGGGCTACGAGCAGTACTTC.

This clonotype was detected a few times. As DNA, the CDR3 is TGTGCCAGCAGCCACCTTTTCGGGGGCACCTACGAGCAGTACTTC. Translation: CASSHLFGGTYEQYF. This sequence joins TRBV19 and TRBJ2-7; D tentatively fits TRBD1 or TRBD2 (6 bases each). Germline V gene data show CDR1 as LNHDA and CDR2 as SQIVND (reference sequence). Trimming pared 9 bases from V and 2 bases from J, leaving 20 bases between. The CDR3 contains 15 residues. The full variable domain, with the rest looked up from reference TRBV19 and TRBJ2-7, is DGGITQSPKYLFRKEGQNVTLSCEQNLNHDAMYWYRQDPGQGLRLIYYSQIVNDFQKGDIAEGYSVSREKKESFPLTVTSAQKNPTAFYLCASSHLFGGTYEQYFGPGTRLTVT.

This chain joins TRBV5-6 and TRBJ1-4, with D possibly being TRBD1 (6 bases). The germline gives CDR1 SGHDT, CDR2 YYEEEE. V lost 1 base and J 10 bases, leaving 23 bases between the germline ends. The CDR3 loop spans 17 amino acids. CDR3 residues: CASSLSVVGGEVGKLFF. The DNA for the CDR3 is TGTGCCAGCAGCTTGAGTGTGGTCGGGGGCGAGGTCGGAAAACTGTTTTTT.

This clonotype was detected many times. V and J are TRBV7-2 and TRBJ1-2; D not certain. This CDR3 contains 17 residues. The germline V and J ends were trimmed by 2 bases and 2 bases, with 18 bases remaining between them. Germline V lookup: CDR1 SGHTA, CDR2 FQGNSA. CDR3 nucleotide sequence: TGTGCCAGCAGCTTATTGGCCGGGTCCCGTGAGAACTATGGCTACACCTTC. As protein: CASSLLAGSRENYGYTF. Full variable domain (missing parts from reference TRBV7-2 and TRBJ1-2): GAGVSQSPSNKVTEKGKDVELRCDPISGHTALYWYRQSLGQGLEFLIYFQGNSAPDKSGLPSDRFSAERTGGSVSTLTIQRTQQEDSAVYLCASSLLAGSRENYGYTFGSGTRLTVV.

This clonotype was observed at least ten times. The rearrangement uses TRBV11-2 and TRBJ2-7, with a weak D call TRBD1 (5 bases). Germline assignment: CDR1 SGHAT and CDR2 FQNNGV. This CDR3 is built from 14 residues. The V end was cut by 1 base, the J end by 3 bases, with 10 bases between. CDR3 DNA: TGTGCCAGCAGCTTAGGGGGCTCGGGCTACGAGCAGTACTTC. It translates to CASSLGGSGYEQYF.

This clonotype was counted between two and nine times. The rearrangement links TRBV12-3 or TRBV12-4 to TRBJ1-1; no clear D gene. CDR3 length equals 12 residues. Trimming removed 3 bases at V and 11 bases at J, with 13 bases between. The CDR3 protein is CASSLSRPGAFF. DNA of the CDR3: TGTGCCAGCAGTTTGTCCAGGCCGGGGGCTTTCTTT.

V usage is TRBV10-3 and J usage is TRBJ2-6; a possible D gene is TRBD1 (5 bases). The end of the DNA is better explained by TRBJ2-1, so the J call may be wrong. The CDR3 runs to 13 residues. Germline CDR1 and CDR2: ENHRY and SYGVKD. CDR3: CAISWTKGDEQFF. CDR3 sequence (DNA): TGTGCCATCAGTTGGACGAAAGGGGATGAGCAGTTCTTC.

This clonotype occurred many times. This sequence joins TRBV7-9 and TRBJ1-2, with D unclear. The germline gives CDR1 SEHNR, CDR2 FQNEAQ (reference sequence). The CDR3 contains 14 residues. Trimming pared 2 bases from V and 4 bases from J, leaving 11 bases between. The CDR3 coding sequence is TGTGCCAGCAGCTTAACTCAGACGACCTATGGCTACACCTTC. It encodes CASSLTQTTYGYTF. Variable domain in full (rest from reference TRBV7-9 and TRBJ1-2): DTGVSQNPRHKITKRGQNVTFRCDPISEHNRLYWYRQTLGQGPEFLTYFQNEAQLEKSRLLSDRFSAERPKGSFSTLEIQRTEQGDSAMYLCASSLTQTTYGYTFGSGTRLTVV.

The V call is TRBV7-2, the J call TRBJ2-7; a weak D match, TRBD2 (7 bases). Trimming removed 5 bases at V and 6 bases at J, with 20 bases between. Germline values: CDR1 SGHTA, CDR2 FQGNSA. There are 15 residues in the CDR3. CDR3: CASSPWRGRFAEQYF. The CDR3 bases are TGTGCCAGCAGCCCATGGCGGGGGCGCTTTGCCGAGCAGTACTTC.

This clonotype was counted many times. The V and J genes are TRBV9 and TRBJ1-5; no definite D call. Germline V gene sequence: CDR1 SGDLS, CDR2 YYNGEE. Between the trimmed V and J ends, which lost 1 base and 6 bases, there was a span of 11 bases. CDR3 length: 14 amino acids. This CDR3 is CASSVQELGQPQHF. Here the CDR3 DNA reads TGTGCCAGCAGCGTACAGGAGCTCGGTCAGCCCCAGCATTTT.

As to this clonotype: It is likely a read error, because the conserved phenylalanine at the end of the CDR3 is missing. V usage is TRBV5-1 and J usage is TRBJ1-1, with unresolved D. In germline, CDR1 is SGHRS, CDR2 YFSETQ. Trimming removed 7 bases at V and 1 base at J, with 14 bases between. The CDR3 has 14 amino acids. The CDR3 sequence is CASAPLGRNTEAFL. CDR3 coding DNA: TGCGCCAGCGCCCCCCTGGGGAGGAACACTGAAGCTTTCCTT.

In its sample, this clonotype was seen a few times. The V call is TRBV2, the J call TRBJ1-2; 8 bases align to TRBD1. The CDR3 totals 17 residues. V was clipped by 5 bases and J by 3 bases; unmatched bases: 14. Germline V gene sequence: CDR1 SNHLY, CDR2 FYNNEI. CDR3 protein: CASSLSVQGEEDYGYTF. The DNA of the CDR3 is TGTGCCAGCAGTTTATCGGTACAGGGGGAGGAGGACTATGGCTACACCTTC.

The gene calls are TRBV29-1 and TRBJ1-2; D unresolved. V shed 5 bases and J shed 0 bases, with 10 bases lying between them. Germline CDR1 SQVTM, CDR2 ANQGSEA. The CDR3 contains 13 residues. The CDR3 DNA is TGCAGCGTTCTACGGGAAGCTAACTATGGCTACACCTTC. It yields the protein CSVLREANYGYTF.

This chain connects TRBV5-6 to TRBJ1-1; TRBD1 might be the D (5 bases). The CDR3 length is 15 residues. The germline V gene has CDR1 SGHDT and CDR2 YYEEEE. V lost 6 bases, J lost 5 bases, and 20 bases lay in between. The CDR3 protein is CASNPGWGSSTEAFF. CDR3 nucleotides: TGTGCCAGCAACCCAGGTTGGGGGAGCAGTACTGAAGCTTTCTTT.